This T cell receptor (beta chain) was identified during a study of blood T cell repertoires in COVID-19. Whole-study context: The origin of the acute and convalescent COVID-19 samples was the United States, Italy and Spain. The analysed material was cDNA or gDNA that came from T cells, B-cell-depleted T cells, or PBMCs.

Clones were read by immunoSEQ multiplex PCR, and TCRdb kept only the in-frame ones, dropping some. The sample holds roughly 300,000 clones, nearly 90% seen once. V lost 5 bases, J lost 10 bases, and 14 bases lay in between. CDR1 is PRHDT and CDR2 is FYEKMQ in the germline V gene (reference sequence). The CDR3 has 12 amino acids. This rearrangement joins TRBV13 to TRBJ1-1; TRBD1 is a possible D gene (5 bases). This sequence originates from a man between 18 and 29 years old with active or convalescent COVID-19. The sequenced sample consisted of peripheral blood. The CDR3 spells CASSRGGGVAFF. In nucleotides, the CDR3 is TGTGCCAGCAGCCGCGGCGGGGGTGTAGCTTTCTTT.